This record covers a single T cell receptor beta chain. This sample is drawn from a study of blood T cell repertoires in COVID-19. The germline gives CDR1 LGHNA, CDR2 YSLEER. The CDR3 totals 17 residues. The junction had 9 bases not matched to a gene; V was cut back by 0 bases and J by 5 bases. TCRdb's table, derived via immunoSEQ multiplex PCR, lists solely in-frame clones and lacks some. The sample has 470,000 or so clones, 80% to 90% seen once; the top ten hold 3.2%. Sequencing used peripheral blood. The TCR originated in a human donor in a cohort sampled during active COVID-19. V usage is TRBV4-3 and J usage is TRBJ2-1; 8 positions match TRBD2. DNA of the CDR3: TGCGCCAGCAGCCAAGAGGGGGCGGGAGGACTCCACAATGAGCAGTTCTTC. Its translation is CASSQEGAGGLHNEQFF.